This note documents a single T cell receptor beta chain sequence. This table comes from immunoSEQ multiplex PCR, and its TCRdb copy is limited to in-frame clones, with some not included. The sample has about 16,000 clones, 73% seen once. The data originate from a study of PD-1 and CTLA-4 blockade in melanoma. Germline V lookup: CDR1 MNHEY, CDR2 SMNVEV (reference sequence). Trimming stripped 4 bases from V and 5 bases from J, with 8 bases between. The CDR3 is 12 residues long. The material sequenced was CD8+ T cells from peripheral blood, taken before anti-PD-1 treatment. This chain joins TRBV27 and TRBJ1-1; D is possibly TRBD1 (5 bases). The source is a human donor with melanoma. CDR3 in amino acids: CASSSWTTEAFF. The DNA for the CDR3 is TGTGCCAGCAGTTCGTGGACAACTGAAGCTTTCTTT.